This TCR beta chain emerged from a study of shared clonotypes between healthy human individuals. Study summary: Per-donor plates numbered three CD4 naive, three CD4 memory, two CD8 naive and one CD8 memory.

Germline assignment: CDR1 SQVTM and CDR2 ANQGSEA. Trimming pared 4 bases from V and 1 base from J, leaving 8 bases between. CDR3 length: 13 amino acids. The data were produced by immunoSEQ multiplex PCR, yet TCRdb's version contains in-frame clones alone and is incomplete. The sample lists over 2,000,000 clones; just under 95% were seen once. Worth noting for this clone: The antigen remains unidentified.

As defined, naive CD8 cells were CD45RO-negative and positively selected for CCR7, with terminally differentiated effector memory CD45RA+ cells excluded. Study results and limitations: The sharing of about 5% of naive CD4 clonotypes was seen across several donors. Among non-shared clonotypes, generation probabilities were lower than among those shared by all four donors. The donor pool, a small one, limited the genetic and exposure-history diversity represented.

The rearrangement uses TRBV29-1 and TRBJ2-1, with D unclear. The specimen was naive CD8+ T cells from PBMCs. This receptor was taken from a man younger than 35 in good health. Some clones in this sample may be carry-over from other donors' samples. The CDR3 bases are TGCAGCGTTGCAGAGAGGTCCTACAATGAGCAGTTCTTC. Protein sequence: CSVAERSYNEQFF.